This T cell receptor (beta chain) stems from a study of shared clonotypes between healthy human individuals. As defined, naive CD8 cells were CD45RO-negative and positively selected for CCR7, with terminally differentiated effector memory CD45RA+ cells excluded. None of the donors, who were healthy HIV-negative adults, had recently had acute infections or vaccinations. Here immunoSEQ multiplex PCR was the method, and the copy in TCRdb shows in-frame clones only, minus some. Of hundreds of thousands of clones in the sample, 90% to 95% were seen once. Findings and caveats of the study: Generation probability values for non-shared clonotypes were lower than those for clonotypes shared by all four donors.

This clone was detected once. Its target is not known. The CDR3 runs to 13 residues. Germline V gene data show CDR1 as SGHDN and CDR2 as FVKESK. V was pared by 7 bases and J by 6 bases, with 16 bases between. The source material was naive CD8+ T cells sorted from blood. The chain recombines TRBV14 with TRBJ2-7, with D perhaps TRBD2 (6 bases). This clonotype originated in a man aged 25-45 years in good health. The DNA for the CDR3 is TGTGCCAGCACCCCCGGGGGACTTAGCGAGCAGTACTTC. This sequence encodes CASTPGGLSEQYF.